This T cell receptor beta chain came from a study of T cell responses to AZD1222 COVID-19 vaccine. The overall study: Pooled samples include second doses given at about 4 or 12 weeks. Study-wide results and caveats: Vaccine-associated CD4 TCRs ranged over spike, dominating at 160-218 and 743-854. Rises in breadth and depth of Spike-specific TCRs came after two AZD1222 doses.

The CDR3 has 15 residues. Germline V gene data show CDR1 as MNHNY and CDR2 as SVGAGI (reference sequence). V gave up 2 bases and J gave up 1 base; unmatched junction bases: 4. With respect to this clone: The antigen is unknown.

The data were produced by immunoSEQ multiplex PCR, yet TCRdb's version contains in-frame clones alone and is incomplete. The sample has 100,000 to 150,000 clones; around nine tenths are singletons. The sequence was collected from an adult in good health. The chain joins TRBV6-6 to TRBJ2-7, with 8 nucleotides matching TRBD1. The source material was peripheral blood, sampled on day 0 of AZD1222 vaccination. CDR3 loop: CASSYGTGGSYEQYF. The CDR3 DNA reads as TGTGCCAGCAGTTACGGTACAGGGGGGTCCTACGAGCAGTACTTC.